The present T cell receptor beta chain was sequenced within a study of OX40 agonist ivuxolimab in advanced cancers. Background on the study: The patients' treatment was ivuxolimab, an agonistic anti-OX40 (CD134) antibody. Of the participants, approximately 44% had some prior anti-PD-1, anti-PD-L1 or anti-CTLA-4 therapy, which was allowed.

Generated by immunoSEQ multiplex PCR, the TCRdb table keeps only in-frame clones and is missing some. The table includes roughly 50,000 clones, over 60% detected once. The material sequenced was CD4+ or CD8+ T cells sorted from blood, taken in a trial of the OX40 agonist ivuxolimab. This receptor was obtained from an adult with an advanced solid tumor such as melanoma, head and neck, liver or kidney cancer.

The DNA for the CDR3 is TGCGCCAGCAGCCGCGCTCGGACAGGTAACTACAATGAGCAGTTCTTC. This codes for CASSRARTGNYNEQFF. The chain combines TRBV4-3 with TRBJ2-1; 7 nucleotides align to TRBD1. Germline V gene lookup returns CDR1 LGHNA and CDR2 YSLEER. This CDR3 is built from 16 residues. With V trimmed by 4 bases and J by 3 bases, 9 bases remained unmatched.